This is a list of T cell receptor beta chains from one sample in a study of cytomegalovirus exposure and HLA in healthy donors. Profiling relied on immunoSEQ multiplex PCR, and the TCRdb table lists in-frame clones only, not all of them. In the table there are some 120,000 clones, roughly 80% of which are singletons. Sequencing used PBMCs. The receptors were gathered from a man aged 25-45 years in good health and CMV-seropositive. Both conserved end residues are part of each CDR3. The D gene is left open where the match is weak. Size tells how often a clone was seen (once, few, many) or the class of an expanded clone, and some rows leave it out.

D gene: .
J gene: TRBJ2-7
CDR3 length: 15
V gene: TRBV5-1
clone size: .
CDR3 protein: CASGRGGGTQREQYF
CDR3 DNA: TGCGCCAGCGGGAGGGGGGGCGGCACCCAACGCGAGCAGTACTTC

D gene: TRBD1
J gene: TRBJ2-2
CDR3 length: 16
V gene: TRBV19
clone size: .
CDR3 protein: CASSPTGTGGTGELFF
CDR3 DNA: TGTGCCAGTAGCCCCACCGGGACAGGGGGTACCGGGGAGCTGTTTTTT

D gene: TRBD1
J gene: TRBJ1-1
CDR3 length: 13
V gene: TRBV30
clone size: .
CDR3 protein: CAWSRGQGTEAFF
CDR3 DNA: TGTGCCTGGAGCCGAGGACAGGGGACTGAAGCTTTCTTT

D gene: TRBD2
J gene: TRBJ2-1
CDR3 length: 16
V gene: TRBV19
clone size: .
CDR3 protein: CASSIPGRASYNEQFF
CDR3 DNA: TGTGCCAGTAGTATCCCCGGGAGGGCCTCCTACAATGAGCAGTTCTTC

D gene: TRBD2
J gene: TRBJ2-1
CDR3 length: 15
V gene: TRBV27
clone size: .
CDR3 protein: CASSFAGGPYNEQFF
CDR3 DNA: TGTGCCAGCAGTTTTGCGGGAGGGCCCTACAATGAGCAGTTCTTC

D gene: TRBD2
J gene: TRBJ2-1
CDR3 length: 15
V gene: TRBV11-1
clone size: few
CDR3 protein: CASSSSGLAADEQFF
CDR3 DNA: TGTGCCAGCAGCTCCTCGGGACTAGCCGCCGATGAGCAGTTCTTC

D gene: TRBD2
J gene: TRBJ2-2
CDR3 length: 16
V gene: TRBV7-8
clone size: .
CDR3 protein: CASSLALSGSRGELFF
CDR3 DNA: TGTGCCAGCAGCTTAGCGCTTAGCGGGAGCAGGGGGGAGCTGTTTTTT

D gene: .
J gene: TRBJ2-7
CDR3 length: 13
V gene: TRBV11-2
clone size: .
CDR3 protein: CASSSLGVREQYF
CDR3 DNA: TGTGCCAGCAGCTCCCTCGGGGTTAGGGAGCAGTACTTC

D gene: TRBD1
J gene: TRBJ2-2
CDR3 length: 15
V gene: TRBV27
clone size: .
CDR3 protein: CASSDRGWNTGELFF
CDR3 DNA: TGTGCCAGCAGCGACAGGGGGTGGAATACCGGGGAGCTGTTTTTT

D gene: .
J gene: TRBJ2-3
CDR3 length: 14
V gene: TRBV14
clone size: .
CDR3 protein: CASSPTASTDTQYF
CDR3 DNA: TGTGCCAGTTCCCCGACAGCTAGCACAGATACGCAGTATTTT

D gene: .
J gene: TRBJ1-1
CDR3 length: 13
V gene: TRBV11-2
clone size: .
CDR3 protein: CASSLDRDTEAFF
CDR3 DNA: TGTGCCAGCAGCTTAGACCGGGACACTGAAGCTTTCTTT

D gene: .
J gene: TRBJ1-3
CDR3 length: 15
V gene: TRBV11-2
clone size: few
CDR3 protein: CASSLVPGSGNTIYF
CDR3 DNA: TGTGCCAGCAGCTTAGTGCCGGGCTCTGGAAACACCATATATTTT

D gene: .
J gene: TRBJ1-1
CDR3 length: 13
V gene: TRBV9
clone size: .
CDR3 protein: CASSVAVTSGAFF
CDR3 DNA: TGTGCCAGCAGCGTAGCGGTTACTTCGGGAGCTTTCTTT

D gene: .
J gene: TRBJ2-7
CDR3 length: 14
V gene: TRBV11-3
clone size: .
CDR3 protein: CASSLGQAPYEQYF
CDR3 DNA: TGTGCCAGCAGCTTAGGACAGGCACCATACGAGCAGTACTTC

D gene: .
J gene: TRBJ2-1
CDR3 length: 14
V gene: TRBV4-3
clone size: .
CDR3 protein: CASSQDRSSGEQFF
CDR3 DNA: TGCGCCAGCAGCCAAGATAGGAGTAGCGGTGAGCAGTTCTTC

D gene: TRBD2
J gene: TRBJ2-1
CDR3 length: 15
V gene: TRBV30
clone size: .
CDR3 protein: CACDTSGGWGNEQFF
CDR3 DNA: TGTGCCTGTGATACTAGCGGGGGGTGGGGGAATGAGCAGTTCTTC

D gene: .
J gene: TRBJ1-5
CDR3 length: 14
V gene: TRBV7-6
clone size: .
CDR3 protein: CASSTLAGNQPQHF
CDR3 DNA: TGTGCCAGCAGCACTCTTGCGGGCAATCAGCCCCAGCATTTT

D gene: .
J gene: TRBJ2-1
CDR3 length: 16
V gene: TRBV5-1
clone size: .
CDR3 protein: CASSPKDFSSYNEQFF
CDR3 DNA: TGCGCCAGCAGCCCGAAGGACTTTAGCTCCTACAATGAGCAGTTCTTC

D gene: TRBD1
J gene: TRBJ1-2
CDR3 length: 15
V gene: TRBV2
clone size: few
CDR3 protein: CASRGGTGALYGYTF
CDR3 DNA: TGTGCCAGCAGGGGGGGAACAGGGGCTCTATATGGCTACACCTTC

D gene: TRBD2
J gene: TRBJ2-5
CDR3 length: 14
V gene: TRBV10-2
clone size: .
CDR3 protein: CASRGGALTQTQYF
CDR3 DNA: TGCGCCAGCCGGGGGGGGGCCCTGACCCAGACCCAGTACTTC

D gene: .
J gene: TRBJ1-4
CDR3 length: 15
V gene: TRBV4-3
clone size: .
CDR3 protein: CASSRAGLANEKLFF
CDR3 DNA: TGCGCCAGCAGCCGGGCGGGTTTGGCTAATGAAAAACTGTTTTTT

D gene: TRBD1
J gene: TRBJ2-7
CDR3 length: 15
V gene: TRBV6-5
clone size: few
CDR3 protein: CASSPGTGASYEQYF
CDR3 DNA: TGTGCCAGCAGTCCCGGGACAGGGGCTTCCTACGAGCAGTACTTC

D gene: .
J gene: TRBJ2-3
CDR3 length: 15
V gene: TRBV2
clone size: .
CDR3 protein: CASFRTSTSTDTQYF
CDR3 DNA: TGTGCCAGCTTCCGTACGTCGACTAGCACAGATACGCAGTATTTT

D gene: .
J gene: TRBJ2-1
CDR3 length: 11
V gene: TRBV6-1
clone size: .
CDR3 protein: CASTPRYEQFF
CDR3 DNA: TGTGCCAGCACCCCGAGGTATGAGCAGTTCTTC

D gene: .
J gene: TRBJ1-1
CDR3 length: 15
V gene: TRBV7-2
clone size: .
CDR3 protein: CASRHIRGRGTEAFF
CDR3 DNA: TGTGCCAGCAGACATATCAGGGGACGGGGCACTGAAGCTTTCTTT

D gene: .
J gene: TRBJ2-7
CDR3 length: 16
V gene: TRBV21-1
clone size: few
CDR3 protein: CASSKADFSGSYEQYF
CDR3 DNA: TGTGCCAGCAGCAAAGCCGACTTTAGCGGGTCCTACGAGCAGTACTTC

D gene: TRBD1
J gene: TRBJ2-7
CDR3 length: 15
V gene: TRBV15
clone size: .
CDR3 protein: CATSSQRQGVDEQYF
CDR3 DNA: TGTGCCACCAGCAGTCAGAGACAGGGGGTGGACGAGCAGTACTTC

D gene: TRBD2
J gene: TRBJ2-7
CDR3 length: 14
V gene: TRBV7-8
clone size: once
CDR3 protein: CASSLAGGRSEQYF
CDR3 DNA: TGTGCCAGCAGCTTAGCGGGCGGGAGGAGCGAGCAGTACTTC

D gene: .
J gene: TRBJ2-7
CDR3 length: 15
V gene: TRBV7-8
clone size: once
CDR3 protein: CASTQINSRTDEQYF
CDR3 DNA: TGTGCCAGCACCCAAATAAATTCTAGGACAGACGAGCAGTACTTC

D gene: .
J gene: TRBJ1-5
CDR3 length: 18
V gene: TRBV27
clone size: .
CDR3 protein: CASSNPGTRSYSNQPQHF
CDR3 DNA: TGTGCCAGCAGTAACCCCGGGACAAGGAGTTATAGCAATCAGCCCCAGCATTTT

D gene: TRBD1
J gene: TRBJ2-2
CDR3 length: 17
V gene: TRBV5-4
clone size: .
CDR3 protein: CASSRPSGTGVSGELFF
CDR3 DNA: TGTGCCAGCAGCAGGCCCTCCGGGACAGGGGTCTCCGGGGAGCTGTTTTTT

D gene: .
J gene: TRBJ2-7
CDR3 length: 17
V gene: TRBV4-3
clone size: .
CDR3 protein: CASSQGVASKGFYEQYF
CDR3 DNA: TGCGCCAGCAGCCAAGGGGTCGCGTCCAAGGGGTTCTACGAGCAGTACTTC

D gene: .
J gene: TRBJ1-2
CDR3 length: 14
V gene: TRBV6-1
clone size: few
CDR3 protein: CASSEALRDYGYTF
CDR3 DNA: TGTGCCAGCAGTGAAGCGTTACGGGACTATGGCTACACCTTC

D gene: TRBD2
J gene: TRBJ2-3
CDR3 length: 19
V gene: TRBV10-1
clone size: .
CDR3 protein: CASSESTGTSGTRPDTQYF
CDR3 DNA: TGCGCCAGCAGTGAGTCGACGGGGACTAGCGGGACCCGGCCAGATACGCAGTATTTT

D gene: TRBD2
J gene: TRBJ2-7
CDR3 length: 17
V gene: TRBV29-1
clone size: .
CDR3 protein: CSVEDRTSGRQNYEQYF
CDR3 DNA: TGCAGCGTTGAAGATCGGACTAGCGGGAGGCAAAACTACGAGCAGTACTTC

D gene: .
J gene: TRBJ2-5
CDR3 length: 15
V gene: TRBV9
clone size: .
CDR3 protein: CASSVGIATDETQYF
CDR3 DNA: TGTGCCAGCAGCGTAGGAATAGCGACGGACGAGACCCAGTACTTC

D gene: TRBD2
J gene: TRBJ2-1
CDR3 length: 15
V gene: TRBV19
clone size: .
CDR3 protein: CASSLRDYSYNEQFF
CDR3 DNA: TGTGCCAGTAGTCTCCGGGACTACTCCTACAATGAGCAGTTCTTC

D gene: TRBD2
J gene: TRBJ2-1
CDR3 length: 16
V gene: TRBV25-1
clone size: .
CDR3 protein: CASSEEGGGRADEQFF
CDR3 DNA: TGTGCCAGCAGTGAAGAGGGGGGCGGGAGGGCCGATGAGCAGTTCTTC

D gene: TRBD2
J gene: TRBJ2-7
CDR3 length: 15
V gene: TRBV6-5
clone size: .
CDR3 protein: CASSYSGTSGYEQYF
CDR3 DNA: TGTGCCAGCAGTTACTCAGGGACTAGCGGGTACGAGCAGTACTTC

D gene: TRBD2
J gene: TRBJ2-1
CDR3 length: 15
V gene: TRBV19
clone size: .
CDR3 protein: CASSDGTSGGLWQFF
CDR3 DNA: TGTGCCAGTAGTGATGGGACTAGCGGAGGGCTCTGGCAGTTCTTC

D gene: TRBD1
J gene: TRBJ1-1
CDR3 length: 10
V gene: TRBV30
clone size: once
CDR3 protein: CAWKDREAFF
CDR3 DNA: TGTGCCTGGAAGGACAGGGAAGCTTTCTTT

D gene: .
J gene: TRBJ2-1
CDR3 length: 13
V gene: TRBV5-6
clone size: .
CDR3 protein: CASSLVGGLEQFF
CDR3 DNA: TGTGCCAGCAGCTTGGTAGGAGGGCTTGAGCAGTTCTTC